The present T cell receptor beta chain was sequenced within a study of T cell responses to AZD1222 COVID-19 vaccine. The study, taken as a whole, reports: The sample set comprised mostly white British donors with more females, and clonal diversity was possibly underestimated.

Germline CDR1 LNHDA, CDR2 SQIVND (reference sequence). Trimming pared 5 bases from V and 4 bases from J, leaving 18 bases between. The CDR3 runs 16 residues. Sequenced by immunoSEQ multiplex PCR; TCRdb stores in-frame clones only, minus some. This table has around 130,000 clones, about 90% appearing once. Turning to this clone: What it binds is not known.

The sequence was collected from an adult in good health. The material was peripheral blood, obtained on day 0 of AZD1222 vaccination. The J gene is TRBJ2-4, the V gene TRBV19; D remains ambiguous. The chain's CDR3 is CASSGPGAARKNIQYF. DNA of the CDR3: TGTGCCAGTAGTGGGCCGGGCGCGGCGCGAAAAAACATTCAGTACTTC.